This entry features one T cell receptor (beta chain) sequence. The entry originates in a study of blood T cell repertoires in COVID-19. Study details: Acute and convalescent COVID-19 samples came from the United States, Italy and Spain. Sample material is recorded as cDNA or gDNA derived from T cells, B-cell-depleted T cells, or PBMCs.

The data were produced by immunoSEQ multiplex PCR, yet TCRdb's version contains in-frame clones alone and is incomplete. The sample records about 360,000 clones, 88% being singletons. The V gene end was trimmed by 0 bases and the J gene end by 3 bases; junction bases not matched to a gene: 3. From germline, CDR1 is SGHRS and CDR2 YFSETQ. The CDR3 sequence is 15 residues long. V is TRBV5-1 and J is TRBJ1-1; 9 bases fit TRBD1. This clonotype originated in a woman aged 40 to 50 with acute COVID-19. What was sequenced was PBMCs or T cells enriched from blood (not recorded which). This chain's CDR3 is CASSLGGQGHTEAFF. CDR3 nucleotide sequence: TGCGCCAGCAGCTTGGGGGGACAGGGACACACTGAAGCTTTCTTT. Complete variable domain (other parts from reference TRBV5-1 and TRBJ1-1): KAGVTQTPRYLIKTRGQQVTLSCSPISGHRSVSWYQQTPGQGLQFLFEYFSETQRNKGNFPGRFSGRQFSNSRSEMNVSTLELGDSALYLCASSLGGQGHTEAFFGQGTRLTVV.